This T cell receptor (beta chain) was retrieved from a study of blood T cell repertoires in COVID-19. Turning to the study itself: Sites in the United States, Italy and Spain provided acute and convalescent COVID-19 samples.

This CDR3 is built from 12 residues. Trimming took 4 bases from V and 4 from J, leaving 7 bases between them. Germline V gene sequence: CDR1 MNHEY, CDR2 SVGEGT. Original data processing: Using reference gene primer amplification, nucleated cell counts were estimated. Measured with immunoSEQ multiplex PCR; TCRdb has only the in-frame clones, and not every one. The V and J calls and clone size are taken from that table; D and trimming were inferred from the DNA. The data show 99,000 or so clones, 80% to 85% seen once. The sequenced sample consisted of peripheral blood. The chain recombines TRBV6-2 or TRBV6-3 with TRBJ1-2, with D maybe TRBD1 (6 bases). This receptor was obtained from an elderly woman with acute or convalescent COVID-19. CDR3 region: CASSSTGYGYTF. The CDR3 DNA follows: TGTGCCAGCAGTTCGACAGGCTATGGCTACACCTTC.